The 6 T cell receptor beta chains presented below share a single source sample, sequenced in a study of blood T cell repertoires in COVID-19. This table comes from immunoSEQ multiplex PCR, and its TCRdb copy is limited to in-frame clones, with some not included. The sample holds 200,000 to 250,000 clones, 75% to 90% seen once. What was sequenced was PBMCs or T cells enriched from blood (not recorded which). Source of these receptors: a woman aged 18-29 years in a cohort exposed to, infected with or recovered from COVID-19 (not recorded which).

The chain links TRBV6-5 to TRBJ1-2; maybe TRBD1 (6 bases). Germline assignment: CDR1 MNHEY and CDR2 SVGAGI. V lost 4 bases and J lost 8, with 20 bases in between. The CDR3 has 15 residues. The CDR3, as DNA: TGTGCCAGCAGTTCCACCGCAGGGGCAGAGTGGGGCTACACCTTC. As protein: CASSSTAGAEWGYTF.

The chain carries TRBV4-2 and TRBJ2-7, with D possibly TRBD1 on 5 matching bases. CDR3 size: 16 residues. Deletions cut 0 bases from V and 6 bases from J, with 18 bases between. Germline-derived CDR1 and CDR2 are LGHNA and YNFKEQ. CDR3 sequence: CASSQDRQGRSGEQYF. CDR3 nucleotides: TGTGCCAGCAGCCAAGATAGGCAGGGAAGATCGGGCGAGCAGTACTTC.

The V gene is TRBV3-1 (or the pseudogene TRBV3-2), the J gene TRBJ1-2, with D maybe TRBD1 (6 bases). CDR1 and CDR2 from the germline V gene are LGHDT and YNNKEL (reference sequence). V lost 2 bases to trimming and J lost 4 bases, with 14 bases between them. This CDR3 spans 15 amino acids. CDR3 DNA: TGTGCCAGCAGCCAACACCGGGACACGGGCTATGGCTACACCTTC. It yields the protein CASSQHRDTGYGYTF.

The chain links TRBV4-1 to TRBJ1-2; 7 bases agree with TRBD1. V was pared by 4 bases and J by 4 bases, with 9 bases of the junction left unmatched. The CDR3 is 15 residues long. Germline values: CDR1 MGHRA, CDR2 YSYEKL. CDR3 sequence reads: CASSPGQALSYGYTF. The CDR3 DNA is TGCGCCAGCAGCCCCGGACAGGCCCTTTCCTATGGCTACACCTTC.

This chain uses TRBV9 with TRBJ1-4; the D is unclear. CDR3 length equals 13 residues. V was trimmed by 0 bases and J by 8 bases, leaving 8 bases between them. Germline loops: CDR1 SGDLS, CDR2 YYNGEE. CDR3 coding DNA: TGTGCCAGCAGCGTAGGCTCGCAGGAAAAACTGTTTTTT. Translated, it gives CASSVGSQEKLFF.

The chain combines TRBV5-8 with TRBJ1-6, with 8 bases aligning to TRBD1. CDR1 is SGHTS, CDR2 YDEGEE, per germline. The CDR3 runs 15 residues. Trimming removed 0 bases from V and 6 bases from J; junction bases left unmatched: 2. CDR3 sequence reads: CASSLETGGNSPLHF. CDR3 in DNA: TGTGCCAGCAGCTTGGAAACAGGGGGTAATTCACCCCTCCACTTT.